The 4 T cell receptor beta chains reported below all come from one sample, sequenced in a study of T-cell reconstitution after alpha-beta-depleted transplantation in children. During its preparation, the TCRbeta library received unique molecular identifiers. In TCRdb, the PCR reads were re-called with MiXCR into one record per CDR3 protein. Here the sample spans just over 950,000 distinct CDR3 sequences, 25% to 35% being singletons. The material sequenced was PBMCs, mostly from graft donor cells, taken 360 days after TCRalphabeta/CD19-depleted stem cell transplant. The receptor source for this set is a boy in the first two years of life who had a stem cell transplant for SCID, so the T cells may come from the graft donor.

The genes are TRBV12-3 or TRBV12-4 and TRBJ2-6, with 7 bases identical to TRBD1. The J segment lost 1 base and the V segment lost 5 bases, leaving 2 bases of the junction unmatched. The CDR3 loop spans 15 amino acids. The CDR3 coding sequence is TGTGCCAGCAGTCAGGGGGTTTCTGGGGCCAACGTCCTGACTTTC. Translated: CASSQGVSGANVLTF.

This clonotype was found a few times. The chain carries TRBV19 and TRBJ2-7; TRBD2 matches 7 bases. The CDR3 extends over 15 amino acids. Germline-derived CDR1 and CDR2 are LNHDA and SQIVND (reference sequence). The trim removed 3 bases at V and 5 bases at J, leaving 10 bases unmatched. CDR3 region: CASSIMGGPFNEQYF. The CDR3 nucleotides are TGTGCCAGTAGTATTATGGGAGGGCCGTTCAACGAGCAGTACTTC.

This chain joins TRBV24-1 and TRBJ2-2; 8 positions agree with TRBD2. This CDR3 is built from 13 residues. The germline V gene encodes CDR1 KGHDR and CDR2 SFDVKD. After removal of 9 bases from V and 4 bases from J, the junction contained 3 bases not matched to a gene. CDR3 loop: CATRGGITGELFF. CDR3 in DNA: TGTGCCACCCGGGGGGGCATCACCGGGGAGCTGTTTTTT.

The CDR3, as DNA: TGTGCCAGCAGTTTAGTGTATATGAGGGAGAAGGGGGACAATGAGCAGTTCTTC. It specifies CASSLVYMREKGDNEQFF. The chain links TRBV27 to TRBJ2-1, with D perhaps matching TRBD1 (6 bases). The length of the CDR3 is 18 residues. The V end lost 2 bases, the J end lost 5 bases, and 22 bases lay between the germline ends. Germline values: CDR1 MNHEY, CDR2 SMNVEV (reference sequence).